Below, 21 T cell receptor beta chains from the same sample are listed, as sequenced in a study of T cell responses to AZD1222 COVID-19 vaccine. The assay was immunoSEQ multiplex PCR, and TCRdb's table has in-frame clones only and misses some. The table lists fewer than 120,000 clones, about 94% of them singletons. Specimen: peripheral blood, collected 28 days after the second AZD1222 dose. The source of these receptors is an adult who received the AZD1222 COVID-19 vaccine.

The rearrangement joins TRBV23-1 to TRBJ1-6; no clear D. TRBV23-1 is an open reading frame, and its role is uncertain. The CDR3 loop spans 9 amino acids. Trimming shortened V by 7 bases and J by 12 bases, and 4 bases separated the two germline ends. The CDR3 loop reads CASTRPLHF. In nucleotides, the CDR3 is TGCGCCAGCACTCGACCCCTCCACTTT.

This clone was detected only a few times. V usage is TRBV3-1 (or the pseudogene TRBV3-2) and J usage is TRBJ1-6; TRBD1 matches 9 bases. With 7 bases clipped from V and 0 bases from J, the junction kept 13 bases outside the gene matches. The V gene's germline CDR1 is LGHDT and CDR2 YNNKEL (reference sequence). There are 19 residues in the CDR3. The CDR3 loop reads CASIYSGTGISSYNSPLHF. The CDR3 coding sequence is TGTGCCAGCATCTATTCCGGGACAGGGATCAGCTCCTATAATTCACCCCTCCACTTT.

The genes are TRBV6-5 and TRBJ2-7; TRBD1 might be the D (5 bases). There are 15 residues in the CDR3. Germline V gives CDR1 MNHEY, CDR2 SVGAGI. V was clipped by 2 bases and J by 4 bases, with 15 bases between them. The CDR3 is CASSYLGVLSYEQYF. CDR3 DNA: TGTGCCAGCAGTTACCTAGGGGTACTGTCGTACGAGCAGTACTTC.

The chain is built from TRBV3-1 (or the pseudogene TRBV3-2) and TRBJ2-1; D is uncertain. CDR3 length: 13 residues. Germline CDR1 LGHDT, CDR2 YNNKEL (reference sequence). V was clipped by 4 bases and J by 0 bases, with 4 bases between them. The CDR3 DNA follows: TGTGCCAGCAGCCGGGCCTCCTACAATGAGCAGTTCTTC. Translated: CASSRASYNEQFF.

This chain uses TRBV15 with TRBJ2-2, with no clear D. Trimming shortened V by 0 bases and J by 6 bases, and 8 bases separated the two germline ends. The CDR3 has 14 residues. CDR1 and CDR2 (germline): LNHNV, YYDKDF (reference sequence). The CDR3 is CATSRDVLAGELFF. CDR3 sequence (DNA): TGTGCCACCAGCAGAGATGTTCTTGCCGGGGAGCTGTTTTTT.

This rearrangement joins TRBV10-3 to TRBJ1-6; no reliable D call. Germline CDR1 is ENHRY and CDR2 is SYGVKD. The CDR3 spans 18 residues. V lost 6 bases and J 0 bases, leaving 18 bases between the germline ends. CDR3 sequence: CAIRDLEKGSSYNSPLHF. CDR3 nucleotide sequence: TGTGCCATCAGGGATTTAGAGAAGGGTAGCTCCTATAATTCACCCCTCCACTTT.

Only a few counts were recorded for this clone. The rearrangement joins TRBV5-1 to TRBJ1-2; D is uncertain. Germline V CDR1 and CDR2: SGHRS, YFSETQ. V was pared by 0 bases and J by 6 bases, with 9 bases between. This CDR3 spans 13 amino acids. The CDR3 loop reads CASSLDSQHGYTF. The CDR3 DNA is TGCGCCAGCAGCTTGGACAGTCAGCATGGCTACACCTTC. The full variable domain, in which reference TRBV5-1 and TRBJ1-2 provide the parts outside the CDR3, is KAGVTQTPRYLIKTRGQQVTLSCSPISGHRSVSWYQQTPGQGLQFLFEYFSETQRNKGNFPGRFSGRQFSNSRSEMNVSTLELGDSALYLCASSLDSQHGYTFGSGTRLTVV.

Written as DNA, the CDR3 is TGCGCCAGCAGTGAGGGGCAGGGGTATAGCAATCAGCCCCAGCATTTT. Translation gives CASSEGQGYSNQPQHF. The chain recombines TRBV10-2 with TRBJ1-5, with D possibly TRBD1 on 6 matching bases. V was clipped by 2 bases and J by 0 bases, with 11 bases between them. Germline assignment: CDR1 WSHSY and CDR2 SAAADI. The CDR3 totals 16 residues.

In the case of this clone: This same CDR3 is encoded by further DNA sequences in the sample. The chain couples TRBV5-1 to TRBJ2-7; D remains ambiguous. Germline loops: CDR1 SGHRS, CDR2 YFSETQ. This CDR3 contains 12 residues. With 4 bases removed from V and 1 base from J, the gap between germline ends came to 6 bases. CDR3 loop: CASSPGSYEQYF. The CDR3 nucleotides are TGCGCCAGCAGCCCCGGGTCCTACGAGCAGTACTTC.

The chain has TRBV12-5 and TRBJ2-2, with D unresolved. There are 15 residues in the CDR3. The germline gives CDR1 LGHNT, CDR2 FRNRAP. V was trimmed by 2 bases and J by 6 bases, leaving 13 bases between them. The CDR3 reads CASGLLWAEAGELFF. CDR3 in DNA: TGTGCTAGTGGTTTGTTGTGGGCCGAAGCCGGGGAGCTGTTTTTT.

The CDR3 coding sequence is TGTGCCAGCAGCTTGGGGACCACCATGAACACTGAAGCTTTCTTT. It translates to CASSLGTTMNTEAFF. This chain joins TRBV5-8 and TRBJ1-1; D gene unclear. The CDR3 runs 15 residues. V lost 0 bases and J lost 0, with 9 bases in between. Germline lookup yields CDR1 SGHTS and CDR2 YDEGEE.

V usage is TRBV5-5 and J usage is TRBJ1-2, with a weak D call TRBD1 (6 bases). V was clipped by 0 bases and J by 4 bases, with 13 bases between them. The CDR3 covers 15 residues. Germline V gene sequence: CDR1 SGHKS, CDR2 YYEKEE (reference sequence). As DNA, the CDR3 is TGTGCCAGCAGCTTGGCAGGGGAACCCCTCTATGGCTACACCTTC. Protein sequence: CASSLAGEPLYGYTF.

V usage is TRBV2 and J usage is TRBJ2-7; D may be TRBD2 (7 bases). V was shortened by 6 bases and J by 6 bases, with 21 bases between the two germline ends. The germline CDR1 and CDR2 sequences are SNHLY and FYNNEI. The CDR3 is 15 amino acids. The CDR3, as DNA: TGTGCCAGCAGCTTTGGGGGGGGCCCCCTCGCCGAGCAGTACTTC. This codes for CASSFGGGPLAEQYF.

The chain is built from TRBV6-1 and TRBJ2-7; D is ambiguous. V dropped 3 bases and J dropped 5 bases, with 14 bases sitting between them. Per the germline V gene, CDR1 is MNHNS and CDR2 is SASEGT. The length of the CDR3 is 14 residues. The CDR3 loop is CASSDRLGLDEQYF. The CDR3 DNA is TGTGCCAGCAGTGATAGACTGGGGTTGGACGAGCAGTACTTC.

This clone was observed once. Here the CDR3 reads CASSDPYFGETQYF. Written as DNA, the CDR3 is TGTGCCAGCAGTGACCCCTATTTTGGGGAGACCCAGTACTTC. The chain employs TRBV28 and TRBJ2-5; D gene uncertain. The V end lost 5 bases, the J end lost 5 bases, and 15 bases lay between the germline ends. The CDR3 loop spans 14 amino acids. Germline CDR1 reads MDHEN; CDR2 reads SYDVKM.

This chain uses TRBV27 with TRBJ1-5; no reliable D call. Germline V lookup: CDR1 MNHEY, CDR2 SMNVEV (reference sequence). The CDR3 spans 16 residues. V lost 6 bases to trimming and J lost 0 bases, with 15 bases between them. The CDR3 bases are TGTGCCAGCAGCCCTTACTTGCTAGATAGCAATCAGCCCCAGCATTTT. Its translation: CASSPYLLDSNQPQHF.

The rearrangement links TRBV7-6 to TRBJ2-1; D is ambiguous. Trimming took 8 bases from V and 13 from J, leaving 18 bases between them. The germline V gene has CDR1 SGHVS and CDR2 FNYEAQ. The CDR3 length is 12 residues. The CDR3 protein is CASGLSSYPQFF. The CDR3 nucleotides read TGTGCCAGCGGCCTTTCTAGTTATCCCCAGTTCTTC.

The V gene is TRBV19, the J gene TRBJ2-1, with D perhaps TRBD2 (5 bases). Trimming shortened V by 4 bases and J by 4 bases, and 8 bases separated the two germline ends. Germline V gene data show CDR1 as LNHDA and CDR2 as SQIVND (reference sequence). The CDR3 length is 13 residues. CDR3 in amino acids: CASSTLGYNEQFF. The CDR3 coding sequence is TGTGCCAGTAGTACACTAGGGTACAATGAGCAGTTCTTC.

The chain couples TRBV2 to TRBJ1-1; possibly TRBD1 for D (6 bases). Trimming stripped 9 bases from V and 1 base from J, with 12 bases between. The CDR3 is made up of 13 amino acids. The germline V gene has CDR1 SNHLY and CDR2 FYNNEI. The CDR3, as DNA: TGTGCCAGTACGGGACACCCGAACACTGAAGCTTTCTTT. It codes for CASTGHPNTEAFF.

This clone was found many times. CDR3 DNA: TGTGCCAGGAATCAGCCCCAGCATTTT. Its translation is CARNQPQHF. V gene TRBV2 combines with J gene TRBJ1-5; D gene ambiguous. The CDR3 contains 9 residues. Germline values: CDR1 SNHLY, CDR2 FYNNEI. Trimming shortened V by 9 bases and J by 4 bases, and 1 base separated the two germline ends.

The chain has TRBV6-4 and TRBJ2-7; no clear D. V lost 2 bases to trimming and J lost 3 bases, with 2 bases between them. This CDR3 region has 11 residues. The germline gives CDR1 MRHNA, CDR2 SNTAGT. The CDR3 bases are TGTGCCAGCAGTGACGGCTACGAGCAGTACTTC. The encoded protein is CASSDGYEQYF.